This TCR beta chain was documented in a study of cytomegalovirus exposure and HLA in healthy donors (dated by TCRdb to about 2017). In the study overall: An earlier analysis of approximately 590 of the donors reported about 290 Gb of sequence data and roughly 110 million unique TCR beta sequences from roughly 200 million T cells. An early release that covered about 600 HLA-typed donors contained approximately 300 gigabases of sequencing data and 65 million to 100 million unique TCR sequences. Of the 300 to 500 genotyped donors, roughly 76% were placed in the genetic ancestry cluster associated with self-reported Caucasian donors. The study aimed to test whether cataloging public T cell receptors could reveal signatures of past pathogen exposure. The T cell repertoires of 666 subjects were profiled by immunosequencing and related to cytomegalovirus serostatus. A separate validation cohort of roughly 110 different subjects was used in addition to the 666-subject first cohort. To predict cytomegalovirus infection status, the study combined high-throughput TCR immunosequencing, statistical association of individual TCRs with disease status, and machine learning. A later analysis re-examined previously published TCR beta repertoires from about 670 donors and added high-resolution HLA genotyping to investigate patterns of TCR occurrence. The later analysis used no new phenotypic data to find candidate immune exposures, relying instead on TCR beta sequences and their occurrence across donors. An earlier analysis of about 620 of the donors applied high-throughput TCR beta sequencing to assess whether each TCR beta V gene segment acted as functional or pseudogenic. Donor age, sex, ethnicity and CMV serostatus were compiled together with the repertoire data. In a later genetic analysis, genome-wide SNP genotypes for about 65% of the roughly 700 donors were used, and that subset was treated as a discovery cohort. Every repertoire in the discovery cohort had been generated on one and the same sequencing platform. HLA typing covered class I and class II loci at four-digit resolution. The number of donors typed differed by locus, with 629-630 for A, B, C, DRB1 and DQB1, about 500 for DQA1, 600 to 610 for DPA1, and approximately 470 for DPB1. Roughly five DR-DQ haplotypes were handled as single units for association and clustering, since linkage in the cohort was strong. Across some 400 genotyped donors of the cohort, an average of approximately 200,000 unique TCR beta nucleotide sequences per donor were sequenced, and roughly 20% of those sequences were non-productive.

Concerning this clone itself: Its specific antigen is unknown. Within one base of it there is no much larger clone, and no base qualities were kept.

For CDR1 and CDR2, the germline V gene lists SGHVS and FQNEAQ. The V end loses 1 base and the J end loses 1 base, and a stretch of 10 bases separates them. The CDR3 covers 15 residues, taking in both the cysteine and the phenylalanine. CDR3 DNA is the only sequence kept; it has 45 bases, read in frame from the first base. The cohort consisted of 600 to 750 healthy bone marrow donors. Cohort members were all nominally healthy when sampled, although unrecorded immune exposures were likely present. The donor was CMV seronegative and was included in the group of a few hundred seronegative cohort members. Every donor gave a peripheral blood sample, and the peripheral blood mononuclear cells from that sample were used for TCR beta sequencing. The Qiagen DNeasy Blood Extraction Kit was used to extract genomic DNA from the blood cell samples. Here is what the overall study found, with its caveats: The study listed over 150 TCR beta chains as associated with cytomegalovirus. Some IMGT-functional V segments, including TRBV6-2 and TRBV6-3, could not be told apart with the 87-base-pair reads, so those segments were excluded. HLA typing was unavailable for some donors at each locus, so association tests used only the typed subset. Sequencing depth was assumed to be roughly uniform across donors in the presence/absence analyses, though that assumption may not hold. Across donors, most TCR sequences were observed very rarely, whereas some public TCRs were present in many individuals. In this cohort, only TCR beta chains were sequenced, and detectable features were limited by the absence of alpha or paired-chain data. CMV serostatus was the only immune exposure information available for the cohort. Specific HLA alleles were associated with 15,000 to 20,000 TCR beta sequences at a false discovery rate of 0.05 in a later analysis. A later genetic analysis reported fewer N-insertions in productive TCRs among donors in an Asian-associated ancestry cluster than the roughly 690-donor mean. When HLA alleles, especially DR and DQ, strongly co-occurred, TCR associations were difficult to assign to individual alleles. In an earlier analysis of about 540 of the donors, most TCR beta V segments were observed in productive rearrangements about 87% or about 30% of the time, broadly matching IMGT annotations. A cluster of highly shared sequence variants was judged likely to represent a technical artifact of the sequencing pipeline. A few of the identified cytomegalovirus-associated TCR beta chains were confirmed in vitro to be specific for cytomegalovirus antigens. In a later analysis, HLA-associated TCR beta chains were found to be more clonally expanded and to have lower generation probabilities than equally common non-associated chains. The authors suggested that the approach could potentially be generalized to other disease states and immunological phenotypes. In a later analysis, TCR association rates were found to vary across HLA loci, with the most associated TCRs seen for DRB1 alleles and the fewest for HLA-C alleles. According to a later analysis, parvovirus B19, influenza, CMV and Epstein-Barr virus appeared linked to several top co-occurrence clusters. About 17 rarely observed V segments, including chromosome 9 orphons, were excluded from the earlier analysis of approximately 600 of the donors because counts were too low. A later genetic analysis associated a missense DCLRE1C variant with V-gene and J-gene trimming of TCR beta chains, and an independent cohort replicated the association. According to a later analysis, most CMV-associated TCR beta chains appeared to be HLA-restricted, and the HLA associations seemed to be driven largely by CMV exposure. Cytomegalovirus status was reported to be diagnosed by the classifier with high specificity and sensitivity in both the original and validation cohorts. A further reported finding was that TCR beta sequences accurately predicted the HLA-A and HLA-B alleles for most subjects in the first cohort. Linkage disequilibrium might explain the correlated functional status among segregating V segments, but an unknown experimental factor could not be ruled out.

Library prep was done by the immunoSEQ multiplex PCR assay. For the multiplex PCR, a mixture combining 60 forward primers for TCR Vbeta segments and 13 reverse primers for TCR Jbeta segments was used. A multiplex PCR assay on genomic DNA amplified the CDR3 region of rearranged TCR beta genes. The amplified TCR beta libraries were sequenced on the Illumina HiSeq System as 87-base-pair reads. The paper's data handling went like this. In a later analysis, approximately 74 million unique TCR beta chains were counted across the 650 to 750 repertoires, and roughly 11 million of these chains were shared by at least two donors. Raw reads were error-corrected and collapsed into unique sequences by a nearest-neighbor algorithm in which closely related sequences were merged to remove PCR and sequencing errors. To assign V, D and J gene segments, CDR3 sequences were aligned to IMGT reference sequences. Each retained sequence needed at least a six-nucleotide match to both a V gene segment and a J gene segment. A rearrangement was called productive if the CDR3 had no stop codons and remained in frame with V and J, and every other rearrangement was called non-productive. CDR3 was defined by IMGT convention, running from the second conserved V-encoded cysteine to the conserved J-encoded phenylalanine. The earlier analysis of about 590 of the donors excluded sequences that lacked an unambiguous match to a single V gene segment. In an earlier analysis of a few hundred of the donors, V segments were called functional above 56.7% productive rearrangements and were called segregating when the between-donor standard deviation exceeded 5%. A statistical classification framework was built for diagnosing cytomegalovirus status from the catalog of TCR beta chain sequences. In a later analysis, V and J genes were assigned by comparing TCR nucleotide sequences against IMGT/GENE-DB human TR gene sequences. Using the TCRdist pipeline, a later analysis assigned CDR3 sequences along with most-parsimonious VDJ recombination scenarios. In a later analysis, each TCR beta chain was defined by its CDR3 amino acid sequence together with its V-gene family, and reads lacking a unique V-gene family were excluded. A later analysis removed 550 to 650 highly shared, low-generation-probability nucleotide sequences to deal with suspected cross-contamination and a sequencing artifact. In a later analysis, a clonal expansion index for each public chain was calculated from normalized within-repertoire ranks of inferred template counts. A later analysis computed generation probabilities with a VDJ recombination model fitted to out-of-frame rearrangements, and checked the results against IGoR. In a later analysis, TCR-TCR, TCR-HLA and TCR-CMV co-occurrence was scored with hypergeometric tests, and a repertoire-size bias correction was applied to TCR pairs. False discovery rates were estimated in a later analysis by permuting HLA or CMV assignments 20 times. In a later analysis, co-occurring TCRs were grouped using DBSCAN, with TCRdist sequence similarity added in when clustering inside HLA-allele-positive subsets. Repertoires with fewer than 30,000 or more than 120,000 public chains, plus five repertoires with anomalous nucleotide sharing, were excluded from co-occurrence clustering. TCRdb limited this immuneACCESS table to in-frame rearrangements with V and J called. A share of clones is missing; checked studies link under half to unresolved V genes, and the rest is unexplained. V, J and clone size were drawn from that table, and D and trimming were deduced from the DNA. The sample table records hundreds of thousands of clones; around 90% of these occur just once. Of the sample, more than 2% is held by the ten largest clones.

The clonotype was recovered from a woman aged 18 to 35 in good health and CMV-seronegative. The V and J segments used are TRBV7-8 and TRBJ1-1; no D segment can be confidently identified. The source material was PBMCs. The nucleotide sequence reads as follows: TGTGCCAGCAGCTTAGAATGGGCCAAGAACACTGAAGCTTTCTTT. The resulting protein is CASSLEWAKNTEAFF.